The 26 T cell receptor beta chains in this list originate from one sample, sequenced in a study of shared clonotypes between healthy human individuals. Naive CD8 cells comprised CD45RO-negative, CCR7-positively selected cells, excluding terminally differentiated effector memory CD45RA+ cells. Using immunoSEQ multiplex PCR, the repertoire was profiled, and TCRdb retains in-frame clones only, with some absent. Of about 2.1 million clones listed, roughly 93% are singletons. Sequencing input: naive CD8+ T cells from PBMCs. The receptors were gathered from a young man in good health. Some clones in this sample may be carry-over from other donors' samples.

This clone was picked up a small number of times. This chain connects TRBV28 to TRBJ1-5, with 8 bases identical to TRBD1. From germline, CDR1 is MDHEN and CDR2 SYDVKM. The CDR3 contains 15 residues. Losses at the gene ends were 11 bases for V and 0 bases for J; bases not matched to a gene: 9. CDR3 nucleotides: TGTGCCGGAAGGATGACAGGGGATAGCAATCAGCCCCAGCATTTT. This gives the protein CAGRMTGDSNQPQHF.

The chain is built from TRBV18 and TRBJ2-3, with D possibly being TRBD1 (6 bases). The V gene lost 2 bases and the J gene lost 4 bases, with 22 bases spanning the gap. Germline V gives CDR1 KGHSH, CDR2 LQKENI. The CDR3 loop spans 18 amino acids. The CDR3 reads CASSPGHFRDNPPDTQYF. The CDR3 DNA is TGTGCCAGCTCACCAGGTCACTTCAGGGACAACCCACCAGATACGCAGTATTTT.

The CDR3 DNA follows: TGTGCCAGTAGTATGAAACTCTCATACGAGCAGTACTTC. Its translation: CASSMKLSYEQYF. This chain uses TRBV19 with TRBJ2-7; D is uncertain. The V end was cut by 3 bases, the J end by 4 bases, with 10 bases between. The CDR3 contains 13 residues. CDR1 and CDR2 from the germline V gene are LNHDA and SQIVND (reference sequence).

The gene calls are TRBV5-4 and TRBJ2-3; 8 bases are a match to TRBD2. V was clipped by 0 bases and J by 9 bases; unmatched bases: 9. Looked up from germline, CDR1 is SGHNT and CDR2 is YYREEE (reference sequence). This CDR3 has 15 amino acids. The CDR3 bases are TGTGCCAGCAGCTTGGGTCCGGGACTAGATTCGACGCAGTATTTT. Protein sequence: CASSLGPGLDSTQYF.

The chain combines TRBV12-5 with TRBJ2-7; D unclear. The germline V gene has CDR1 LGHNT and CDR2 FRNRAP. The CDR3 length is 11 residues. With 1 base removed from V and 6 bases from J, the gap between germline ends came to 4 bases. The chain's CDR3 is CASGLGSEQYF. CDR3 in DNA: TGTGCTAGTGGTTTGGGATCCGAGCAGTACTTC.

In DNA, the CDR3 is TGTGCCAGTAGTATAGATTCCGCGACCCAGTACTTC. Protein sequence: CASSIDSATQYF. This chain links TRBV19 with TRBJ2-5; D call uncertain. Per germline, CDR1 LNHDA and CDR2 SQIVND (reference sequence). Trimming shortened V by 0 bases and J by 7 bases, and 6 bases separated the two germline ends. The CDR3 has 12 amino acids.

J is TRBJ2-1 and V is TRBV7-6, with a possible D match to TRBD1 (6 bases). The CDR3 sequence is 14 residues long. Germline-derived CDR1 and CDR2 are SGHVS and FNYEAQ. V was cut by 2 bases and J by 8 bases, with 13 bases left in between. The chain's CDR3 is CASSLMGALDEQFF. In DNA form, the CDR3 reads TGTGCCAGCAGCTTAATGGGGGCGTTGGATGAGCAGTTCTTC.

The CDR3 DNA follows: TGTGCCAGCAGCGACAGGATCTTCTACGAGCAGTACTTC. Translated: CASSDRIFYEQYF. The chain joins TRBV14 to TRBJ2-7; a weak D match, TRBD1 (6 bases). The CDR3 spans 13 residues. CDR1 is SGHDN, CDR2 FVKESK, per germline. V dropped 5 bases and J dropped 3 bases, with 11 bases sitting between them.

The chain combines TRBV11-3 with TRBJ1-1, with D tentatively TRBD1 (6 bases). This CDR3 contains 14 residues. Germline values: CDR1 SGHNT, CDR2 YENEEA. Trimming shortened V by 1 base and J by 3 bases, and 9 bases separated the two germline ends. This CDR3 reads CASSLGSGDTEAFF. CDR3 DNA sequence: TGTGCCAGCAGCTTAGGCTCAGGGGACACTGAAGCTTTCTTT.

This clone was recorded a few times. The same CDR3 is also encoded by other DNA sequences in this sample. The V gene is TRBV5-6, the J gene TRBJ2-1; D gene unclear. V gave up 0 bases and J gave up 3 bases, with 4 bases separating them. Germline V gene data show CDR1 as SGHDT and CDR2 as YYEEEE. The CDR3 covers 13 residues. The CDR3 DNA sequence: TGTGCCAGCAGCTTGGAACTCTACAATGAGCAGTTCTTC. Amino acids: CASSLELYNEQFF.

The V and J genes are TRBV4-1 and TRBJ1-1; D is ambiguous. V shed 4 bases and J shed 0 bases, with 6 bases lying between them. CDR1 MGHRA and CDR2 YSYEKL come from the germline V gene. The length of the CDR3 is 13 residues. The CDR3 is CASSPRVNTEAFF. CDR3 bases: TGCGCCAGCAGCCCCCGGGTGAACACTGAAGCTTTCTTT.

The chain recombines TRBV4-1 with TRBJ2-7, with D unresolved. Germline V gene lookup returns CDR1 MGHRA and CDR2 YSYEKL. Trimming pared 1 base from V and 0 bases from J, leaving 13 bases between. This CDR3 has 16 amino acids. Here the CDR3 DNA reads TGCGCCAGCAGCCAAGTTGGCTACCAGAGCTCCTACGAGCAGTACTTC. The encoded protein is CASSQVGYQSSYEQYF.

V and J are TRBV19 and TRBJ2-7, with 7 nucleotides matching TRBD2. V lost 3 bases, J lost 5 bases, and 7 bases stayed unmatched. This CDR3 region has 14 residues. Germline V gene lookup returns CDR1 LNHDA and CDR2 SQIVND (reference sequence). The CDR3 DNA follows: TGTGCCAGTAGTATTGATCTGCGGGAGAACGAGCAGTACTTC. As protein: CASSIDLRENEQYF.

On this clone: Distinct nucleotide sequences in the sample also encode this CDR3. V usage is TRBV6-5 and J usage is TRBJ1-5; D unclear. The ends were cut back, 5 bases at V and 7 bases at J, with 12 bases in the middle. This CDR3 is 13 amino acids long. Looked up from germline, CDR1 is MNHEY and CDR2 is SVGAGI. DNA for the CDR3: TGTGCCAGCAGTCCTCGGTTGGGGCAGCCCCAGCATTTT. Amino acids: CASSPRLGQPQHF.

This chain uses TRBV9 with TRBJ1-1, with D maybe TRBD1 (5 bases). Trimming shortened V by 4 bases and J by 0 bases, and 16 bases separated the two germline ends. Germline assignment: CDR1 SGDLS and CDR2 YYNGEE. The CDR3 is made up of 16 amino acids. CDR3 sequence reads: CASSPGTSDLNTEAFF. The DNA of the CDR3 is TGTGCCAGCAGCCCCGGGACGTCCGATTTGAACACTGAAGCTTTCTTT.

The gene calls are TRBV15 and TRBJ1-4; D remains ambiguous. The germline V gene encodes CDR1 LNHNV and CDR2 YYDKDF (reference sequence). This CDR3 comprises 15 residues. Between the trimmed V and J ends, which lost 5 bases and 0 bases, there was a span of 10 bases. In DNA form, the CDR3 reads TGTGCCACCAGCGGCAGACGTGCAACTAATGAAAAACTGTTTTTT. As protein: CATSGRRATNEKLFF.

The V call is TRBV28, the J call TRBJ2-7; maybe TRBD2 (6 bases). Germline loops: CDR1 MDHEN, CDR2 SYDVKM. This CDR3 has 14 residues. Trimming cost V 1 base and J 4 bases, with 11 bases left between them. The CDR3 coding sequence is TGTGCCAGCAGTTTATTGCGGGGAGAATACGAGCAGTACTTC. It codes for CASSLLRGEYEQYF.

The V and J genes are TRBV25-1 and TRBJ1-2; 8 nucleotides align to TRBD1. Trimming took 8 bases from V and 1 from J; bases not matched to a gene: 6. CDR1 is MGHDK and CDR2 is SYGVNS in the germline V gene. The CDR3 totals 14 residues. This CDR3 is CASHRGTDNYGYTF. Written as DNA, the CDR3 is TGTGCCAGCCACAGGGGGACAGATAACTATGGCTACACCTTC.

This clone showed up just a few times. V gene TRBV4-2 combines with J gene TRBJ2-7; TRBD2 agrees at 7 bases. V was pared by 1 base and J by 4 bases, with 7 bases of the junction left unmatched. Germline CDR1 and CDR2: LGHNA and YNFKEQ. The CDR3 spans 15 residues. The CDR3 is CASSQGGGAAYEQYF. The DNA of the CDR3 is TGTGCCAGCAGCCAAGGCGGGGGAGCGGCTTACGAGCAGTACTTC.

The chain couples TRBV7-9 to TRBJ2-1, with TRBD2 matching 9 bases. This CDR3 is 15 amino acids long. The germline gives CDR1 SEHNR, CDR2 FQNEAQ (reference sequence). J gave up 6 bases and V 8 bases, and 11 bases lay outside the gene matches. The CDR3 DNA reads TGTGCCAGCTATCATCAAGCGGGAGGATTCAATGAGCAGTTCTTC. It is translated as CASYHQAGGFNEQFF.

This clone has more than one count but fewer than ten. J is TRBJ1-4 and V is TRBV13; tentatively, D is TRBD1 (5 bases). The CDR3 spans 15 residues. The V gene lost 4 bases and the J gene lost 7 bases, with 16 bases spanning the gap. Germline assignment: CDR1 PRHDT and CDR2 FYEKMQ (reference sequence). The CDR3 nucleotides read TGTGCCAGCAGCTCGACAGCAACCGGGCTTGAAAAACTGTTTTTT. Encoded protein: CASSSTATGLEKLFF.

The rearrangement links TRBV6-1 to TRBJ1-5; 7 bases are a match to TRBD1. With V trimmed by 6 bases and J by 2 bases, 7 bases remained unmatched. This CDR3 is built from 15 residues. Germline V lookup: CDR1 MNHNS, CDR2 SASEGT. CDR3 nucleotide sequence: TGTGCCAGCAGAACAGGACAGGTTCGCAATCAGCCCCAGCATTTT. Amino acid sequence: CASRTGQVRNQPQHF.

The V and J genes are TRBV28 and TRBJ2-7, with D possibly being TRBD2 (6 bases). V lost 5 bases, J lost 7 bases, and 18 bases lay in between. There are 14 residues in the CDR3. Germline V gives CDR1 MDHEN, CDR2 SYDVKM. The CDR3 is CASSDRDSPGEQYF. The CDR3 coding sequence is TGTGCCAGCAGTGACCGGGACTCCCCTGGGGAGCAGTACTTC.

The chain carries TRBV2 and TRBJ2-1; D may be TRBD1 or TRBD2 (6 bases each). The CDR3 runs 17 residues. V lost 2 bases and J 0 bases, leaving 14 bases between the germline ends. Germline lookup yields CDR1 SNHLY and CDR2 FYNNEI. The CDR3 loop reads CASSEWGAGISYNEQFF. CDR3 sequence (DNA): TGTGCCAGCAGTGAATGGGGGGCGGGAATCTCCTACAATGAGCAGTTCTTC.

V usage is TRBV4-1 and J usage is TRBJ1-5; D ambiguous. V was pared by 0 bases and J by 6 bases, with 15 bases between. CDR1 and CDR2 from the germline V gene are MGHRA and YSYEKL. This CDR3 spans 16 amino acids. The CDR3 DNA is TGCGCCAGCAGCCAAGAGCCGGGTCTCAAGGCTCAGCCCCAGCATTTT. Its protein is CASSQEPGLKAQPQHF.

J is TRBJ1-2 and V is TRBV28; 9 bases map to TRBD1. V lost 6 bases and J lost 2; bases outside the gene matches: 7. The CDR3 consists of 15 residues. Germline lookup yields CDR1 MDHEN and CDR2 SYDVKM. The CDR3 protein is CASSPLGQGNYGYTF. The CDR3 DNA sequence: TGTGCCAGCAGCCCCTTGGGACAGGGAAACTATGGCTACACCTTC.